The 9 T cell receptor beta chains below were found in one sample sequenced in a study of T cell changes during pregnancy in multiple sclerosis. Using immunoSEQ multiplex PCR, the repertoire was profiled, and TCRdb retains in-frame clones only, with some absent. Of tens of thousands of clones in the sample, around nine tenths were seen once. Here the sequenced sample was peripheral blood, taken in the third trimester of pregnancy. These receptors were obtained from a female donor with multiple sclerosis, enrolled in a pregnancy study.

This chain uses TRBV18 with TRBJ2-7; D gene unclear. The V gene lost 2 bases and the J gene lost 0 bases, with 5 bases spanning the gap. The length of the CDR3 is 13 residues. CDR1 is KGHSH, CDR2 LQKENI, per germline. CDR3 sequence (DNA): TGTGCCAGCTCACCAACTCCCTCCTACGAGCAGTACTTC. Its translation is CASSPTPSYEQYF.

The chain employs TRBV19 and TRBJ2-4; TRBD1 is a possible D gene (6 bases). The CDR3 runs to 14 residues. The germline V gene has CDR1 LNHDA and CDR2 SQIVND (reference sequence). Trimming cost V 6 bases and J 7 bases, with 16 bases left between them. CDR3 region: CASRGEGGGNIQYF. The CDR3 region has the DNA TGTGCCAGTAGGGGGGAAGGTGGGGGCAACATTCAGTACTTC.

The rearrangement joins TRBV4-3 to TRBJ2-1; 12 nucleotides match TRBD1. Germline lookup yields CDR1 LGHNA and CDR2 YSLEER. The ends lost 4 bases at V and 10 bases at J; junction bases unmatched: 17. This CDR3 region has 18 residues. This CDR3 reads CASSRSPSGTGGFGEQFF. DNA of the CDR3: TGCGCCAGCAGCCGCTCACCCTCCGGGACAGGGGGCTTCGGAGAGCAGTTCTTC.

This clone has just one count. DNA of the CDR3: TGTGCCAGCAGCTTAGCGCAGGAAGATACGCAGTATTTT. It is translated as CASSLAQEDTQYF. The V call is TRBV7-2, the J call TRBJ2-3; D ambiguous. The germline CDR1 and CDR2 sequences are SGHTA and FQGNSA. CDR3 length equals 13 residues. Trimming shortened V by 0 bases and J by 5 bases, and 6 bases separated the two germline ends.

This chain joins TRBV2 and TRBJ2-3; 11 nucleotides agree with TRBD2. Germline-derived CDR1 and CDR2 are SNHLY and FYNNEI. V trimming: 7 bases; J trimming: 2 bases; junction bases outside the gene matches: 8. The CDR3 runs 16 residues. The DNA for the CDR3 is TGTGCCAGCATTTTCGGACTAGCGGGCAACACAGATACGCAGTATTTT. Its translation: CASIFGLAGNTDTQYF.

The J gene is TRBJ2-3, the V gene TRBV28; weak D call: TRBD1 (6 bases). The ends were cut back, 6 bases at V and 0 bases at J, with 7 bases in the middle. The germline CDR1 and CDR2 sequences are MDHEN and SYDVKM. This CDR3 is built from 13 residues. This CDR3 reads CASRGTSTDTQYF. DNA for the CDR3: TGTGCCAGCAGGGGGACAAGCACAGATACGCAGTATTTT.

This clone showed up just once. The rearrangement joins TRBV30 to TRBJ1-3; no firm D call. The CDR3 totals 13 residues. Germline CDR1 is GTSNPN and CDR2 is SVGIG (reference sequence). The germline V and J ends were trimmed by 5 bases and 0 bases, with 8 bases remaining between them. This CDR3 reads CAWARLSGNTIYF. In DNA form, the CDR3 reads TGTGCCTGGGCGCGCCTCTCTGGAAACACCATATATTTT. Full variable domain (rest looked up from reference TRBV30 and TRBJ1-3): SQTIHQWPATLVQPVGSPLSLECTVEGTSNPNLYWYRQAAGRGLQLLFYSVGIGQISSEVPQNLSASRPQDRQFILSSKKLLLSDSGFYLCAWARLSGNTIYFGEGSWLTVV.

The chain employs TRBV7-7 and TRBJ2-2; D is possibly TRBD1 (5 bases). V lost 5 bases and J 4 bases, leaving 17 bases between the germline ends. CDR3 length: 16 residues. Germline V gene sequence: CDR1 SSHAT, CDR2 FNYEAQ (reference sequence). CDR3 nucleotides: TGTGCCAGCAGCCCCAGTAGGGGCTTTGGCACCGGGGAGCTGTTTTTT. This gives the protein CASSPSRGFGTGELFF.

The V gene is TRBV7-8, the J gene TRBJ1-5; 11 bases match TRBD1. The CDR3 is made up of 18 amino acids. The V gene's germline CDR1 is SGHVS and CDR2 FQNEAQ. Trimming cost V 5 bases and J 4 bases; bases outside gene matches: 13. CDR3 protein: CASSPRAGQGVSNQPQHF. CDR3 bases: TGTGCCAGCAGCCCCCGGGCGGGACAGGGGGTGTCAAATCAGCCCCAGCATTTT.